These 24 T cell receptor beta chains came from one sample sequenced in a study of T-cell reconstitution after alpha-beta-depleted transplantation in children. Using unique molecular identifiers, the investigators prepared the TCRbeta library. MiXCR, applied by TCRdb to the PCR reads, yields one record per CDR3 protein. The sample has about a million distinct CDR3 sequences, roughly 31% seen once. The sample was PBMCs, mostly from graft donor cells, taken 360 days after TCRalphabeta/CD19-depleted stem cell transplant. The receptors derive from a boy younger than two who had a stem cell transplant for SCID, so the T cells may come from the graft donor.

This clonotype was counted between two and nine times. V and J are TRBV12-3 or TRBV12-4 and TRBJ2-7, with D possibly matching TRBD1 (5 bases). The CDR3 consists of 15 residues. V was clipped by 2 bases and J by 0 bases, with 11 bases between them. The CDR3 sequence is CASSLRWGRSYEQYF. CDR3 bases: TGTGCCAGCAGTTTACGGTGGGGCCGCTCCTACGAGCAGTACTTC.

This chain uses TRBV4-3 with TRBJ2-6; tentative D call: TRBD2 (6 bases). V was cut by 0 bases and J by 0 bases, with 12 bases left in between. The CDR3 has 18 amino acids. Germline assignment: CDR1 LGHNA and CDR2 YSLEER. The DNA for the CDR3 is TGCGCCAGCAGCCAAGAGGAGGGCAGACCCTCTGGGGCCAACGTCCTGACTTTC. Translated, it gives CASSQEEGRPSGANVLTF.

This clonotype was recorded a few times. CDR3 nucleotide sequence: TGCAGCGTCTTGGACGGGGGGAATCAGCCCCAGCATTTT. This translates into CSVLDGGNQPQHF. The chain links TRBV29-1 to TRBJ1-5; perhaps TRBD1 as D (5 bases). The V end was cut by 6 bases, the J end by 4 bases, with 13 bases between. Per the germline V gene, CDR1 is SQVTM and CDR2 is ANQGSEA. The CDR3 contains 13 residues.

The chain is built from TRBV20-1 and TRBJ2-4; perhaps TRBD2 as D (5 bases). The CDR3 consists of 15 residues. CDR1 is DFQATT and CDR2 is SNEGSKA in the germline V gene (reference sequence). With 3 bases removed from V and 0 bases from J, the gap between germline ends came to 12 bases. The CDR3 DNA sequence: TGCAGTGCTAGTGGTAGAGGACTAGCCAAAAACATTCAGTACTTC. Protein product: CSASGRGLAKNIQYF.

This clonotype was picked up a small number of times. The rearrangement uses TRBV3-1 and TRBJ1-5; D gene uncertain. The germline gives CDR1 LGHDT, CDR2 YNNKEL (reference sequence). The length of the CDR3 is 15 residues. Trimming pared 4 bases from V and 1 base from J, leaving 11 bases between. The CDR3 nucleotides are TGTGCCAGCAGCCCCAATTCTAAGAGCAATCAGCCCCAGCATTTT. It encodes CASSPNSKSNQPQHF.

The chain is built from TRBV7-8 and TRBJ1-2, with 8 bases lining up with TRBD1. Germline CDR1 is SGHVS and CDR2 is FQNEAQ. J gave up 6 bases and V 5 bases, and 8 bases lay outside the gene matches. This CDR3 comprises 14 residues. CDR3 sequence: CASSRRDRHHGYTF. The CDR3, as DNA: TGTGCCAGCAGCCGACGGGACAGGCACCATGGCTACACCTTC.

V gene TRBV12-3 or TRBV12-4 combines with J gene TRBJ2-2; no firm D call. V was pared by 3 bases and J by 0 bases, with 11 bases between. The CDR3 extends over 16 amino acids. The DNA for the CDR3 is TGTGCCAGCAGTTTTAGGAATTCCGCGAACACCGGGGAGCTGTTTTTT. It yields the protein CASSFRNSANTGELFF.

This clonotype occurred once. V and J are TRBV15 and TRBJ1-1; 7 nucleotides match TRBD1. This CDR3 region has 14 residues. CDR1 is LNHNV, CDR2 YYDKDF, per germline (reference sequence). The trim removed 9 bases at V and 1 base at J, leaving 8 bases unmatched. The CDR3 region has the DNA TGTGCCACGGAGGGTAGGGGGCCGAACACTGAAGCTTTCTTT. Its translation: CATEGRGPNTEAFF.

V usage is TRBV12-3 or TRBV12-4 and J usage is TRBJ2-3; 7 bases line up with TRBD2. The CDR3 is made up of 17 amino acids. Trimming cost V 1 base and J 3 bases; bases outside gene matches: 10. The CDR3 DNA is TGTGCCAGCAGTTTAGGTTACGGGGGGACGAAGACAGATACGCAGTATTTT. Its translation is CASSLGYGGTKTDTQYF.

By sample fraction, this clonotype is medium-sized. The chain uses TRBV13 and TRBJ1-4; TRBD1 aligns across 7 bases. CDR1 is PRHDT, CDR2 FYEKMQ, per germline (reference sequence). The CDR3 spans 17 residues. V gave up 2 bases and J gave up 8 bases; unmatched junction bases: 14. The CDR3 reads CASSLNGFRDSEEKLFF. The DNA for the CDR3 is TGTGCCAGCAGCTTAAACGGGTTCCGGGACAGTGAAGAAAAACTGTTTTTT.

Comments on this clonotype: It is likely a read error, because the conserved phenylalanine at the end of the CDR3 is missing. The chain employs TRBV6-5 and TRBJ1-4, with 8 bases matching TRBD1. Germline V gives CDR1 MNHEY, CDR2 SVGAGI. The CDR3 has 15 residues. Germline trimming cut 2 bases from V and 8 bases from J; bases unmatched to any gene: 7. The CDR3 sequence is CASSYGGGTGEKLFC. CDR3 nucleotides: TGTGCCAGCAGTTACGGTGGGGGGACAGGCGAAAAACTGTTTTGT.

The chain recombines TRBV6-5 with TRBJ1-3, with a tentative D call TRBD1 (5 bases). The CDR3 loop spans 15 amino acids. Trimming removed 2 bases from V and 0 bases from J, with 8 bases in between. CDR1 is MNHEY and CDR2 is SVGAGI in the germline V gene. The CDR3 here is CASSYDSFSGNTIYF. DNA of the CDR3: TGTGCCAGCAGTTACGACAGCTTCTCTGGAAACACCATATATTTT.

J is TRBJ2-1 and V is TRBV9, with 10 bases aligning to TRBD2. V dropped 0 bases and J dropped 4; count of bases not matched to a gene: 4. The CDR3 runs 16 residues. The germline CDR1 and CDR2 sequences are SGDLS and YYNGEE. CDR3 loop: CASSVEVSGGYNEQFF. The CDR3 coding sequence is TGTGCCAGCAGCGTAGAGGTTAGCGGGGGGTACAATGAGCAGTTCTTC.

The chain uses TRBV12-3 or TRBV12-4 and TRBJ2-3; D perhaps matches TRBD1 (6 bases). The V end was cut by 3 bases, the J end by 4 bases, with 17 bases between. The CDR3 loop spans 16 amino acids. The CDR3 loop is CASSFRGLAGPDTQYF. In nucleotides, the CDR3 is TGTGCCAGCAGTTTTAGGGGGTTGGCAGGACCAGATACGCAGTATTTT.

This clonotype was recorded a few times. The V call is TRBV6-1, the J call TRBJ1-1; the D is unclear. The CDR3 loop spans 13 amino acids. Germline values: CDR1 MNHNS, CDR2 SASEGT. Trimming took off 6 bases at V and 6 bases at J, with 14 bases between the two ends. Here the CDR3 DNA reads TGTGCCAGCAGCCCGGAACAGAATTCTGAAGCTTTCTTT. It encodes CASSPEQNSEAFF.

The J gene is TRBJ2-7, the V gene TRBV6-5; weak D call: TRBD1 (7 bases). The CDR3 has 14 amino acids. In germline, CDR1 is MNHEY, CDR2 SVGAGI. Between the trimmed V and J ends, which lost 6 bases and 6 bases, there was a span of 18 bases. CDR3 nucleotide sequence: TGTGCCAGCAGCTTAAGGAGGGACAGCTTCGAGCAGTACTTC. Amino acids: CASSLRRDSFEQYF.

CDR3 DNA: TGTGCCAGTAGTATAGATAAGCAGGGATCGGGCGAGCAGTACTTC. This encodes CASSIDKQGSGEQYF. The rearrangement uses TRBV19 and TRBJ2-7, with a tentative D call TRBD1 (5 bases). CDR1 and CDR2 (germline): LNHDA, SQIVND (reference sequence). The CDR3 runs 15 residues. Trimming removed 0 bases at V and 6 bases at J, with 15 bases between.

This clonotype was counted once. This sequence joins TRBV10-3 and TRBJ2-2; 7 nucleotides align to TRBD1. CDR1 is ENHRY and CDR2 is SYGVKD in the germline V gene. The CDR3 spans 16 residues. V dropped 6 bases and J dropped 1; count of bases not matched to a gene: 8. This CDR3 is CAISAGTAKNTGELFF. In DNA form, the CDR3 reads TGTGCCATCAGCGCCGGGACAGCTAAGAACACCGGGGAGCTGTTTTTT.

This clonotype was seen more than once but under ten times. The V gene is TRBV7-9, the J gene TRBJ2-1; D unclear. The CDR3 is made up of 16 amino acids. From germline, CDR1 is SEHNR and CDR2 FQNEAQ (reference sequence). Trimming left V 0 bases short and J 5 bases short, with 14 bases between. The CDR3 DNA reads as TGTGCCAGCAGCTTAGCGCTAGTCGGATCCAACAATGAGCAGTTCTTC. Translation: CASSLALVGSNNEQFF.

This clonotype occurred a few times. The chain carries TRBV12-3 or TRBV12-4 and TRBJ2-7, with TRBD1 matching over 9 bases. V was pared by 3 bases and J by 5 bases, with 5 bases of the junction left unmatched. This CDR3 spans 14 amino acids. The CDR3: CASSFGTGNHEQYF. DNA for the CDR3: TGTGCCAGCAGTTTCGGGACAGGGAATCACGAGCAGTACTTC.

CDR3 coding DNA: TGCAGTGCTAAATTGTGGGCTAAAGAGACCCAGTACTTC. Its protein is CSAKLWAKETQYF. J is TRBJ2-5 and V is TRBV20-1, with D hard to call. CDR1 is DFQATT, CDR2 SNEGSKA, per germline (reference sequence). This CDR3 has 13 residues. Trimming removed 4 bases from V and 3 bases from J, with 12 bases in between.

The chain couples TRBV4-3 to TRBJ2-3; D gene unclear. CDR1 and CDR2 (germline): LGHNA, YSLEER. V lost 1 base and J 4 bases, leaving 15 bases between the germline ends. CDR3 length: 16 residues. CDR3: CASSQAILENPDTQYF. The CDR3 nucleotides read TGCGCCAGCAGCCAAGCGATACTGGAAAACCCAGATACGCAGTATTTT.

V gene TRBV29-1 combines with J gene TRBJ2-1, with D unclear. CDR1 SQVTM and CDR2 ANQGSEA come from the germline V gene. This CDR3 spans 13 amino acids. V was cut by 5 bases and J by 7 bases, with 15 bases left in between. The CDR3 is CSVRWGFGNEQFF. The CDR3 nucleotides are TGCAGCGTTAGATGGGGTTTCGGGAATGAGCAGTTCTTC.

As to this clonotype: Germline and junction disagree at one end, which may indicate a read error. V gene TRBV4-3 combines with J gene TRBJ2-1; D not resolved. This CDR3 contains 12 residues. Germline V gene data show CDR1 as LGHNA and CDR2 as YSLEER. CDR3 nucleotide sequence: TGCGCCAGCAGCAAAGAATCGGGTGAGCAGTTCTTC. It specifies CASSKESGEQFF.